Listed here are 24 T cell receptor beta chains from one sample, sequenced in a study of T cells in Graves' hyperthyroidism and ophthalmopathy. Amplified regions were TCR beta CDR3 sequences from RNA transcripts. In the first-round RT-PCR of the TCR CDR3, the HTBI primer set was used. TCRdb analysed the multiplex PCR reads with MiXCR anew, one entry per CDR3 protein. The repertoire has 610,000 or so distinct CDR3 sequences, 35% to 55% of them found once; the top ten carry roughly 7.7%. The sequenced material came from peripheral blood or thyroid tissue (not recorded which). The source is a woman younger than 30 with Graves' hyperthyroidism.

The rearrangement uses TRBV12-3 or TRBV12-4 and TRBJ2-7; unclear D gene. The ends were cut back, 5 bases at V and 4 bases at J, with 18 bases in the middle. This CDR3 has 15 amino acids. The CDR3 DNA is TGTGCCAGCAGTCCCGACTTCTTAAGCCTGTACGAGCAGTACTTC. Amino acids: CASSPDFLSLYEQYF.

A single count supports this clonotype. This rearrangement joins TRBV6-4 to TRBJ2-7; 7 bases fit TRBD2. Germline-derived CDR1 and CDR2 are MRHNA and SNTAGT. The CDR3 is 14 amino acids. Trimming removed 3 bases from V and 7 bases from J; junction bases left unmatched: 9. CDR3 protein: CASSDGGSLNEQYF. The CDR3, as DNA: TGTGCCAGCAGTGATGGCGGGAGTTTGAATGAGCAGTACTTC.

Details on this clonotype: With a much larger clone just one base away, this may be a read error. In DNA, the CDR3 is TGTGCCAGCAGTTACCCGCGGGGGTATGGCTACACCTTC. This translates into CASSYPRGYGYTF. The rearrangement joins TRBV6-5 to TRBJ1-2; D perhaps matches TRBD1 (5 bases). Looked up from germline, CDR1 is MNHEY and CDR2 is SVGAGI. The CDR3 is 13 residues long. Trimming shortened V by 2 bases and J by 5 bases, and 9 bases separated the two germline ends.

The rearrangement uses TRBV30 and TRBJ1-1; D is unresolved. The V and J ends lost 2 bases and 0 bases respectively, with 10 bases between them. The CDR3 extends over 14 amino acids. CDR1 and CDR2 from the germline V gene are GTSNPN and SVGIG (reference sequence). DNA for the CDR3: TGTGCCTGGAGTTTCGGCAGGTTGAACACTGAAGCTTTCTTT. It specifies CAWSFGRLNTEAFF.

The V call is TRBV6-1, the J call TRBJ1-5; D remains unclear. V gave up 4 bases and J gave up 4 bases, with 14 bases separating them. The CDR3 consists of 15 residues. Germline CDR1 is MNHNS and CDR2 is SASEGT. CDR3 loop: CASSAQIDPNQPQHF. CDR3 nucleotide sequence: TGTGCCAGCAGTGCCCAGATCGACCCTAATCAGCCCCAGCATTTT.

Details on this clonotype: This could be a read error, since a much larger clone is one nucleotide away. The CDR3 ends on some other residue instead of the conserved phenylalanine or tryptophan, so this is likely a read error. The gene calls are TRBV5-1 and TRBJ2-2; D remains ambiguous. The CDR3 has 16 residues. V shed 1 base and J shed 2 bases, with 12 bases lying between them. Looked up from germline, CDR1 is SGHRS and CDR2 is YFSETQ. CDR3 in DNA: TGCGCCAGCAGCTTGTTGGCGAACTTTAACACCGGGGAGCTGTTTTCT. Protein: CASSLLANFNTGELFS.

This clonotype was recorded a few times. The J gene is TRBJ1-5, the V gene TRBV7-2; tentatively, D is TRBD1 (6 bases). The V gene's germline CDR1 is SGHTA and CDR2 FQGNSA. The V gene lost 5 bases and the J gene lost 0 bases, with 17 bases spanning the gap. There are 17 residues in the CDR3. CDR3 sequence (DNA): TGTGCCAGCAGCCCGGGGGCGGACTTTTATAGCAATCAGCCCCAGCATTTT. Protein: CASSPGADFYSNQPQHF.

This rearrangement joins TRBV20-1 to TRBJ2-5; 12 nucleotides line up with TRBD2. From germline, CDR1 is DFQATT and CDR2 SNEGSKA (reference sequence). The CDR3 covers 15 residues. The J segment lost 0 bases and the V segment lost 6 bases, leaving 5 bases of the junction unmatched. CDR3 nucleotide sequence: TGCAGTGCCCCCGGGACTAGCGGGCACCAAGAGACCCAGTACTTC. It encodes CSAPGTSGHQETQYF.

The chain recombines TRBV7-9 with TRBJ2-7, with TRBD2 as a possible D gene (6 bases). V was clipped by 4 bases and J by 8 bases, with 15 bases between them. The germline V gene encodes CDR1 SEHNR and CDR2 FQNEAQ (reference sequence). The CDR3 runs to 13 residues. The CDR3 nucleotides are TGTGCCAGCAGCTCGGGGGATCAGCCCCAGCAGTACTTC. Its translation: CASSSGDQPQQYF.

The J gene is TRBJ1-6, the V gene TRBV2; D remains ambiguous. Germline CDR1 and CDR2: SNHLY and FYNNEI. The V end was cut by 6 bases, the J end by 9 bases, with 12 bases between. This CDR3 has 13 amino acids. CDR3 sequence (DNA): TGTGCCAGCAGGTTATTGGAATTTTCACCCCTCCACTTT. This translates into CASRLLEFSPLHF.

About this clonotype itself: An end of the junction differs from the germline gene, which may be a read error. The chain links TRBV7-6 to TRBJ2-7, with TRBD2 matching 7 bases. The germline V gene has CDR1 SGHVS and CDR2 FNYEAQ. The CDR3 totals 14 residues. CDR3 in amino acids: CASSFSGGSGELYF. CDR3 in DNA: TGTGCCAGCAGCTTTTCGGGAGGATCCGGGGAGCTGTACTTC.

The rearrangement uses TRBV24-1 and TRBJ2-7; D is possibly TRBD1 (5 bases). Germline V gene data show CDR1 as KGHDR and CDR2 as SFDVKD. The length of the CDR3 is 16 residues. V lost 3 bases, J lost 0 bases, and 14 bases lay in between. CDR3 loop: CATSDTDQGLSYEQYF. CDR3 coding DNA: TGTGCCACCAGTGATACGGACCAGGGCCTCTCCTACGAGCAGTACTTC.

As for this clonotype: A much larger clone sits a single nucleotide away, making a read error possible. The gene calls are TRBV6-5 and TRBJ2-2; D might be TRBD2 (6 bases). Per the germline V gene, CDR1 is MNHEY and CDR2 is SVGAGI. The CDR3 has 13 amino acids. In DNA, the CDR3 is TGTGCCAGCCAGCGGGCGAGGGGCGGGGAGCTGCTTTTT. It encodes CASQRARGGELLF.

In the case of this clonotype: This may stem from a read error, because a much larger clone lies one nucleotide away. CDR3 in amino acids: CASSPPPGPMSTEAFF. The CDR3 DNA reads TGCGCCAGCAGCCCACCCCCAGGCCCTATGAGCACTGAAGCTTTCTTT. V gene TRBV5-1 combines with J gene TRBJ1-1; D gene unclear. In germline, CDR1 is SGHRS, CDR2 YFSETQ. The CDR3 is 16 amino acids. The germline V and J ends were trimmed by 4 bases and 4 bases, with 20 bases remaining between them.

This clonotype was picked up one time. The genes are TRBV7-8 and TRBJ1-1; D is possibly TRBD1 (6 bases). CDR3 length equals 15 residues. Trimming removed 2 bases at V and 5 bases at J, with 15 bases between. Germline V gene sequence: CDR1 SGHVS, CDR2 FQNEAQ. The CDR3 loop is CASSLWAGASTEAFF. For the CDR3, the DNA is TGTGCCAGCAGCTTATGGGCAGGGGCAAGTACTGAAGCTTTCTTT.

The chain joins TRBV5-5 to TRBJ2-7; TRBD1 aligns across 8 bases. V shed 4 bases, J shed 7 bases, and the junction held 13 bases outside the gene matches. The CDR3 has 15 amino acids. Germline loops: CDR1 SGHKS, CDR2 YYEKEE (reference sequence). CDR3 residues: CASSPRWQGAGEQYF. DNA of the CDR3: TGTGCCAGCAGCCCGCGGTGGCAGGGGGCGGGAGAGCAGTACTTC.

This clonotype was seen once. The CDR3, as DNA: TGTGCCAGCAGCTTAAATATCGGGGGGGCAACTAATGAAGCTTTCTTT. It specifies CASSLNIGGATNEAFF. The chain joins TRBV7-8 to TRBJ1-1; D perhaps matches TRBD1 (6 bases). CDR1 is SGHVS and CDR2 is FQNEAQ in the germline V gene. The V end was cut by 2 bases, the J end by 7 bases, with 20 bases between. The CDR3 consists of 16 residues.

This chain connects TRBV7-9 to TRBJ1-5; perhaps TRBD1 as D (5 bases). V gave up 5 bases and J gave up 3 bases, with 14 bases separating them. Germline CDR1 is SEHNR and CDR2 is FQNEAQ (reference sequence). The CDR3 contains 15 residues. DNA for the CDR3: TGTGCCAGCAGCCCGCCGGGGGACGTCAATCAGCCCCAGCATTTT. Its translation: CASSPPGDVNQPQHF.

This clonotype has at least ten counts. V usage is TRBV2 and J usage is TRBJ1-5; 7 nucleotides agree with TRBD1. With V trimmed by 3 bases and J by 4 bases, 3 bases remained unmatched. Germline V gene lookup returns CDR1 SNHLY and CDR2 FYNNEI. This CDR3 is 14 amino acids long. CDR3 coding DNA: TGTGCCAGCAGTGAGGGACAGATGAATCAGCCCCAGCATTTT. Translated, it gives CASSEGQMNQPQHF.

The rearrangement uses TRBV2 and TRBJ1-2; 8 nucleotides match TRBD1. J lost 8 bases, V lost 5 bases, and 4 bases had no gene match. CDR3 length: 12 residues. CDR1 SNHLY and CDR2 FYNNEI come from the germline V gene. CDR3 in amino acids: CASSTGQGGYTF. The CDR3 DNA follows: TGTGCCAGCAGTACCGGACAGGGAGGCTACACCTTC.

In this sample, this clonotype turned up many times. This rearrangement joins TRBV4-1 to TRBJ1-2; perhaps TRBD1 as D (5 bases). Deletions cut 4 bases from V and 0 bases from J, with 9 bases between. This CDR3 region has 14 residues. Germline V CDR1 and CDR2: MGHRA, YSYEKL. DNA for the CDR3: TGCGCCAGCAGCCGGACAAGTACTAACTATGGCTACACCTTC. Translating gives CASSRTSTNYGYTF.

This clonotype has just a few counts. The chain links TRBV14 to TRBJ2-7, with D possibly matching TRBD2 (5 bases). The ends were cut back, 1 base at V and 0 bases at J, with 10 bases in the middle. The CDR3 runs 15 residues. Germline CDR1 reads SGHDN; CDR2 reads FVKESK. The CDR3 loop reads CASSQGLSGSYEQYF. In nucleotides, the CDR3 is TGTGCCAGCAGCCAAGGATTGAGCGGCTCCTACGAGCAGTACTTC. The variable domain in full, with the rest retrieved from reference TRBV14 and TRBJ2-7, is EAGVTQFPSHSVIEKGQTVTLRCDPISGHDNLYWYRRVMGKEIKFLLHFVKESKQDESGMPNNRFLAERTGGTYSTLKVQPAELEDSGVYFCASSQGLSGSYEQYFGPGTRLTVT.

The V gene is TRBV2, the J gene TRBJ1-4, with D possibly matching TRBD1 (6 bases). Trimming cost V 3 bases and J 5 bases, with 16 bases left between them. Germline V gene lookup returns CDR1 SNHLY and CDR2 FYNNEI. This CDR3 region has 16 residues. CDR3 coding DNA: TGTGCCAGCAGTGATAGGCAGGGGACACGGAATGAAAAACTGTTTTTT. Translated: CASSDRQGTRNEKLFF.

This clonotype was detected once. The chain has TRBV11-2 and TRBJ1-5; D remains ambiguous. Trimming shortened V by 7 bases and J by 11 bases, and 24 bases separated the two germline ends. The CDR3 loop spans 15 amino acids. Germline V gene lookup returns CDR1 SGHAT and CDR2 FQNNGV. CDR3 amino acids: CASTIGLAGVETQHF. The CDR3 coding sequence is TGTGCCAGCACCATTGGACTAGCCGGTGTGGAGACCCAGCATTTT.